These 23 T cell receptor beta chains originate from one sample sequenced in a study of cytomegalovirus exposure and HLA in healthy donors. The PCR was carried out with 60 Vbeta primers and 13 Jbeta primers. TCRdb's table, derived via immunoSEQ multiplex PCR, lists solely in-frame clones and lacks some. The sample consists of 100,000 to 140,000 clones, approximately 81% of them appearing once. The sequenced sample was PBMCs. The receptors here all came from a young man in good health and CMV-seronegative.

V and J are TRBV6-5 and TRBJ2-7; 9 nucleotides line up with TRBD1. This CDR3 is 14 amino acids long. From germline, CDR1 is MNHEY and CDR2 SVGAGI. Trimming removed 5 bases from V and 2 bases from J; junction bases left unmatched: 4. The CDR3 is CASSPRQGAYEQYF. CDR3 nucleotide sequence: TGTGCCAGCAGTCCACGACAGGGGGCCTACGAGCAGTACTTC.

The chain joins TRBV11-2 to TRBJ2-1, with 12 bases that match TRBD2. The junction had 7 bases not matched to a gene; V was cut back by 5 bases and J by 5 bases. Germline V lookup: CDR1 SGHAT, CDR2 FQNNGV. CDR3 length: 16 amino acids. CDR3 region: CASSPLAGGRHNEQFF. CDR3 DNA sequence: TGTGCCAGCAGCCCACTAGCGGGGGGCCGCCACAATGAGCAGTTCTTC.

V usage is TRBV7-9 and J usage is TRBJ2-2; D is perhaps TRBD1 (5 bases). V was trimmed by 2 bases and J by 1 base, leaving 14 bases between them. The germline gives CDR1 SEHNR, CDR2 FQNEAQ (reference sequence). CDR3 length: 17 amino acids. The DNA for the CDR3 is TGTGCCAGCAGCTTATCCACAACAGGTTGGAACACCGGGGAGCTGTTTTTT. This codes for CASSLSTTGWNTGELFF.

CDR3 sequence: CASRVSGSKGETQYF. In DNA form, the CDR3 reads TGTGCCAGCAGAGTTAGCGGGAGTAAAGGGGAGACCCAGTACTTC. This chain links TRBV2 with TRBJ2-5, with 9 bases lining up with TRBD2. V was pared by 6 bases and J by 5 bases, with 10 bases of the junction left unmatched. The CDR3 has 15 residues. CDR1 and CDR2 from the germline V gene are SNHLY and FYNNEI.

The rearrangement links TRBV4-2 to TRBJ2-1; 8 nucleotides match TRBD2. The CDR3 loop spans 16 amino acids. From germline, CDR1 is LGHNA and CDR2 YNFKEQ. V gave up 0 bases and J gave up 5 bases; unmatched junction bases: 6. Here the CDR3 reads CASSQEFGGAHNEQFF. CDR3 in DNA: TGTGCCAGCAGCCAAGAATTCGGGGGGGCACACAATGAGCAGTTCTTC.

This chain uses TRBV28 with TRBJ1-5; D might be TRBD1 (6 bases). Germline assignment: CDR1 MDHEN and CDR2 SYDVKM. V dropped 7 bases and J dropped 7 bases, with 17 bases sitting between them. CDR3 size: 14 residues. Written as DNA, the CDR3 is TGTGCCAGCATATCGGCGGGGGCGGGCCAGCCCCAGCATTTT. Protein: CASISAGAGQPQHF. The entire variable domain, with the rest obtained from reference TRBV28 and TRBJ1-5, is as follows: DVKVTQSSRYLVKRTGEKVFLECVQDMDHENMFWYRQDPGLGLRLIYFSYDVKMKEKGDIPEGYSVSREKKERFSLILESASTNQTSMYLCASISAGAGQPQHFGDGTRLSIL.

This clone is a singleton in its sample. The J gene is TRBJ2-7, the V gene TRBV14; TRBD1 aligns across 8 bases. Germline V gene sequence: CDR1 SGHDN, CDR2 FVKESK. This CDR3 contains 15 residues. With V trimmed by 6 bases and J by 6 bases, 13 bases remained unmatched. The CDR3 DNA reads as TGTGCCAGCAGTCGCCCACAGGGGGTAGACACCGAGCAGTACTTC. It is translated as CASSRPQGVDTEQYF.

The V call is TRBV4-1, the J call TRBJ1-2; 7 bases align to TRBD1. Looked up from germline, CDR1 is MGHRA and CDR2 is YSYEKL. CDR3 length: 13 residues. Trimming removed 3 bases from V and 4 bases from J; junction bases left unmatched: 2. The CDR3 loop reads CASSQGTVYGYTF. The CDR3 coding sequence is TGCGCCAGCAGCCAGGGGACAGTCTATGGCTACACCTTC.

The chain couples TRBV5-6 to TRBJ1-1, with D perhaps TRBD1 (6 bases). This CDR3 comprises 16 residues. Germline V gene lookup returns CDR1 SGHDT and CDR2 YYEEEE. The V end lost 4 bases, the J end lost 1 base, and 17 bases lay between the germline ends. The CDR3 region has the DNA TGTGCCAGCAGCCCGATAACAGGGCCCGAGAACACTGAAGCTTTCTTT. Its translation: CASSPITGPENTEAFF.

This clone came up a few times. V usage is TRBV7-9 and J usage is TRBJ1-4, with D tentatively TRBD1 (5 bases). Germline loops: CDR1 SEHNR, CDR2 FQNEAQ (reference sequence). The ends were cut back, 4 bases at V and 7 bases at J, with 13 bases in the middle. The CDR3 loop spans 14 amino acids. For the CDR3, the DNA is TGTGCCAGCAGCTCAGGGAAATCTAGTGAAAAACTGTTTTTT. Its protein is CASSSGKSSEKLFF.

The J gene is TRBJ2-2, the V gene TRBV9, with a tentative D call TRBD1 (5 bases). CDR3 length: 12 amino acids. The germline V and J ends were trimmed by 5 bases and 7 bases, with 9 bases remaining between them. Germline CDR1 and CDR2: SGDLS and YYNGEE. CDR3 in amino acids: CASRGQDGELFF. Here the CDR3 DNA reads TGTGCCAGCAGAGGACAAGACGGGGAGCTGTTTTTT.

CDR3 sequence (DNA): TGCGCCAGCAGCCAAGTTATAACTAGCGGGGATATAAATTATGAGCAGTTCTTC. It encodes CASSQVITSGDINYEQFF. The chain has TRBV4-1 and TRBJ2-1, with 10 bases that match TRBD2. The germline CDR1 and CDR2 sequences are MGHRA and YSYEKL. The CDR3 contains 18 residues. J lost 8 bases, V lost 1 base, and 14 bases had no gene match.

This chain joins TRBV14 and TRBJ1-1; a weak D match, TRBD1 (6 bases). The germline CDR1 and CDR2 sequences are SGHDN and FVKESK. Trimming took off 1 base at V and 6 bases at J, with 18 bases between the two ends. The CDR3 contains 16 residues. The CDR3 loop is CASSQVEWGGRSEAFF. CDR3 coding DNA: TGTGCCAGCAGCCAAGTAGAGTGGGGGGGGCGATCTGAAGCTTTCTTT.

The chain's CDR3 is CASSPGTGGTQYF. In DNA form, the CDR3 reads TGTGCCAGTAGTCCCGGGACAGGAGGGACCCAGTACTTC. The gene calls are TRBV19 and TRBJ2-5, with 8 bases identical to TRBD1. This CDR3 contains 13 residues. V gave up 5 bases and J gave up 7 bases; unmatched junction bases: 6. The germline CDR1 and CDR2 sequences are LNHDA and SQIVND (reference sequence).

This chain uses TRBV14 with TRBJ2-5; D gene ambiguous. The CDR3 is 15 residues long. The germline gives CDR1 SGHDN, CDR2 FVKESK. Trimming removed 4 bases from V and 1 base from J, with 13 bases in between. The CDR3 bases are TGTGCCAGCAGCCCTCTGCAGTCGGGCCAAGAGACCCAGTACTTC. It is translated as CASSPLQSGQETQYF.

This chain connects TRBV6-1 to TRBJ2-7, with a possible D match to TRBD1 (5 bases). This CDR3 has 15 residues. V was cut by 4 bases and J by 1 base, with 14 bases left in between. Looked up from germline, CDR1 is MNHNS and CDR2 is SASEGT. This CDR3 is CASSVLLGESYEQYF. The CDR3 nucleotides read TGTGCCAGCAGTGTCCTCTTAGGGGAATCCTACGAGCAGTACTTC.

This clone was seen only a few times. CDR3 loop: CASSQGVQRGGYEQYF. The CDR3 nucleotides read TGTGCCAGCAGCCAAGGGGTACAGCGCGGAGGCTACGAGCAGTACTTC. The chain joins TRBV14 to TRBJ2-7, with D tentatively TRBD2 (5 bases). This CDR3 has 16 residues. Germline V CDR1 and CDR2: SGHDN, FVKESK. The ends were cut back, 1 base at V and 3 bases at J, with 16 bases in the middle.

The rearrangement uses TRBV7-9 and TRBJ2-5, with 11 bases matching TRBD2. J lost 7 bases, V lost 3 bases, and 4 bases had no gene match. The CDR3 is 14 amino acids. In germline, CDR1 is SEHNR, CDR2 FQNEAQ (reference sequence). This CDR3 reads CASSFGTSGPTQYF. The CDR3 nucleotides read TGTGCCAGCAGCTTCGGGACTAGCGGACCGACCCAGTACTTC.

V is TRBV30 and J is TRBJ1-5, with D possibly matching TRBD1 (5 bases). The CDR3 spans 14 residues. Germline V lookup: CDR1 GTSNPN, CDR2 SVGIG (reference sequence). Trimming removed 0 bases at V and 6 bases at J, with 12 bases between. The CDR3 is CAWSVRQGLQPQHF. As DNA, the CDR3 is TGTGCCTGGAGTGTACGGCAGGGTCTTCAGCCCCAGCATTTT.

The rearrangement links TRBV5-1 to TRBJ1-1, with D possibly matching TRBD1 (5 bases). The V gene lost 5 bases and the J gene lost 5 bases, with 13 bases spanning the gap. The CDR3 extends over 13 amino acids. Germline V gene lookup returns CDR1 SGHRS and CDR2 YFSETQ. Here the CDR3 DNA reads TGCGCCAGCAGTACAGGATTAAGGACTGAAGCTTTCTTT. The encoded protein is CASSTGLRTEAFF.

This chain joins TRBV5-1 and TRBJ1-2; D unresolved. Between the trimmed V and J ends, which lost 1 base and 7 bases, there was a span of 23 bases. The CDR3 consists of 17 residues. From germline, CDR1 is SGHRS and CDR2 YFSETQ. This chain's CDR3 is CASSLSTPGPTTLGYTF. The CDR3 DNA is TGCGCCAGCAGCTTGTCGACCCCTGGGCCAACGACCCTTGGCTACACCTTC.

The CDR3 sequence is CASSPAGLAGGLYEQYF. CDR3 DNA sequence: TGTGCCAGCAGCCCGGCTGGGCTAGCGGGAGGGCTCTACGAGCAGTACTTC. V and J are TRBV7-2 and TRBJ2-7; TRBD2 matches 12 bases. The trim removed 5 bases at V and 3 bases at J, leaving 11 bases unmatched. The CDR3 totals 17 residues. Germline V gene data show CDR1 as SGHTA and CDR2 as FQGNSA.

The rearrangement uses TRBV11-1 and TRBJ1-1; D ambiguous. Germline-derived CDR1 and CDR2 are SGHAT and FQDESV (reference sequence). CDR3 length: 14 amino acids. V was cut by 1 base and J by 1 base, with 7 bases left in between. As DNA, the CDR3 is TGTGCCAGCAGCTTAGACACACGGAACACTGAAGCTTTCTTT. Amino acid sequence: CASSLDTRNTEAFF.